One and the same sample provided the 6 T cell receptor beta chains below, sequenced in a study of TIL therapy for anti-PD-1-resistant metastatic lung cancer. This was the immunoSEQ v3 assay. Measured with immunoSEQ multiplex PCR; TCRdb has only the in-frame clones, and not every one. There are 52,000 or so clones in the sample; approximately 75% occur only once, and nearly 3% lies in the top ten. Stated time point: pre-treatment sample, taken before nivolumab and TIL therapy. The sample in question was blood, obtained at baseline. The receptors were gathered from a person between 30 and 80 years old with non-small cell lung cancer.

Regarding this clone: Other DNA sequences in the same sample also yield this CDR3. V and J are TRBV6-2 or TRBV6-3 and TRBJ2-1; 11 bases are shared with TRBD2. Germline CDR1 and CDR2: MNHEY and SVGEGT. This CDR3 has 18 amino acids. The junction had 9 bases not matched to a gene; V was cut back by 4 bases and J by 1 base. Here the CDR3 reads CASSSPTSGRGSYNEQFF. For the CDR3, the DNA is TGTGCCAGCAGTTCCCCTACTAGCGGGAGAGGGTCCTACAATGAGCAGTTCTTC.

The CDR3 is CATSRHFDREETQYF. The CDR3 DNA reads as TGTGCCACCAGCAGACACTTTGACAGAGAAGAGACCCAGTACTTC. The V gene is TRBV15, the J gene TRBJ2-5, with D perhaps matching TRBD1 (5 bases). The length of the CDR3 is 15 residues. Trimming took off 2 bases at V and 3 bases at J, with 13 bases between the two ends. Per germline, CDR1 LNHNV and CDR2 YYDKDF (reference sequence).

The chain recombines TRBV7-6 with TRBJ2-1; D assignment may be TRBD1 or TRBD2 (5 bases each). The V end lost 5 bases, the J end lost 7 bases, and 15 bases lay between the germline ends. Germline V gene sequence: CDR1 SGHVS, CDR2 FNYEAQ. This CDR3 contains 14 residues. This CDR3 is CASSAPRGSNEQFF. CDR3 coding DNA: TGTGCCAGCAGCGCGCCCCGGGGCTCGAATGAGCAGTTCTTC.

The V gene is TRBV7-7, the J gene TRBJ2-2, with 9 bases identical to TRBD1. CDR1 SSHAT and CDR2 FNYEAQ come from the germline V gene (reference sequence). With 4 bases clipped from V and 8 bases from J, the junction kept 8 bases outside the gene matches. The CDR3 contains 15 residues. The CDR3 region has the DNA TGTGCCAGCAGCTCCGCGACAGGGGGTACGGGGGAGCTGTTTTTT. Its protein product is CASSSATGGTGELFF.

The chain recombines TRBV3-1 (or the pseudogene TRBV3-2) with TRBJ2-3, with 14 bases that match TRBD2. The CDR3 has 20 residues. Germline V gives CDR1 LGHDT, CDR2 YNNKEL (reference sequence). With V trimmed by 4 bases and J by 0 bases, 12 bases remained unmatched. CDR3 bases: TGTGCCAGCAGCCCCCATACCGGGACTAGCGGGAGCCTTAGCACAGATACGCAGTATTTT. Translated: CASSPHTGTSGSLSTDTQYF.

This clone was recorded once. This sequence joins TRBV28 and TRBJ1-2, with D unresolved. Trimming left V 4 bases short and J 4 bases short, with 7 bases between. CDR3 size: 12 residues. Germline V gene sequence: CDR1 MDHEN, CDR2 SYDVKM. The CDR3: CASSSAVYGYTF. CDR3 DNA sequence: TGTGCCAGCAGTTCGGCAGTCTATGGCTACACCTTC.